This T cell receptor beta chain was obtained from a study of blood T cell repertoires in COVID-19. As for the study in general: PBMCs, B-cell-depleted T cells, or T cells provided the cDNA or gDNA that made up the material.

Original handling: It was from reference gene primer amplification that nucleated cell counts were estimated. Sequencing was performed with immunoSEQ multiplex PCR; in TCRdb, only in-frame clones are kept and a portion is missing. Clonal size and the V and J genes are those of that table, whereas D and trimming came from the DNA. The data contain some 250,000 clones, around 85% of them seen just once; the ten biggest clones take up just over 3%. The germline V gene encodes CDR1 SGHVS and CDR2 FNYEAQ. The CDR3 consists of 17 residues. V trimming: 1 base; J trimming: 7 bases; junction bases outside the gene matches: 10.

The rearrangement joins TRBV7-6 to TRBJ2-2; 9 bases are a match to TRBD1. The TCR comes from a woman in her thirties who had recovered from COVID-19. Input material: peripheral blood. The CDR3 coding sequence is TGTGCCAGCAGCTTAGGATCCGGGACAGGGTTTATCGGGGAGCTGTTTTTT. This encodes CASSLGSGTGFIGELFF.